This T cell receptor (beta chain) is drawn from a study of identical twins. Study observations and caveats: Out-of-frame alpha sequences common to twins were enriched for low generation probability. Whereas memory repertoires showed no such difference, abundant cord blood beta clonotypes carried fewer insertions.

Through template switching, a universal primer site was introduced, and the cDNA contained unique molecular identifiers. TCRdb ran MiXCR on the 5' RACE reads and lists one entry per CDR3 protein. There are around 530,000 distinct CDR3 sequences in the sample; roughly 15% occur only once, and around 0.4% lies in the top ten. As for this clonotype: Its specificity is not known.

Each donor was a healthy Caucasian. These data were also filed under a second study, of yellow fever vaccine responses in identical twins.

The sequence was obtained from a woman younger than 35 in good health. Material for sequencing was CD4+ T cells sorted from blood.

CDR3 amino acids: CAISETNSGLAAENTGELFF. The CDR3 DNA sequence: TGTGCCATCAGTGAAACCAATTCGGGACTAGCGGCCGAAAACACCGGGGAGCTGTTTTTT. The chain links TRBV10-3 to TRBJ2-2, with TRBD2 identical over 11 bases. The CDR3 has 20 residues. Germline loops: CDR1 ENHRY, CDR2 SYGVKD. With V trimmed by 3 bases and J by 2 bases, 14 bases remained unmatched.